The rows below give T cell receptor beta chains drawn from one sample of a study of blood T cell repertoires in COVID-19. Here immunoSEQ multiplex PCR was the method, and the copy in TCRdb shows in-frame clones only, minus some. The sample holds about 200,000 clones, roughly 90% seen once. The specimen sequenced was peripheral blood. The receptor set was obtained from a man aged 40-50 years with active or convalescent COVID-19. Both conserved end residues are part of each CDR3. A D gene is named only where the DNA matches it firmly. Size is stated for part of the rows, as once, few or many counts, or as a class when the clone is expanded.

-,15,TRBJ2-6,TRBV27,-,CASSTGTTGANVLTF,TGTGCCAGCAGTACAGGGACCACTGGGGCCAACGTCCTGACTTTC
TRBD1,14,TRBJ2-5,TRBV6-5,-,CASRSGTGAETQYF,TGTGCCAGCAGGTCCGGGACAGGGGCCGAGACCCAGTACTTC
TRBD1,17,TRBJ1-4,TRBV25-1,-,CASRGGRQGVIGEKLFF,TGTGCCAGCAGGGGGGGACGACAGGGGGTGATCGGTGAAAAACTGTTTTTT
-,13,TRBJ1-2,TRBV5-6,-,CASSLEQIYGYTF,TGTGCCAGCAGCTTGGAACAGATCTATGGCTACACCTTC
-,13,TRBJ1-1,TRBV9,-,CASSVGRVTEAFF,TGTGCCAGCAGCGTAGGACGGGTCACTGAAGCTTTCTTT
-,12,TRBJ1-1,TRBV5-6,-,CASSSGNTEAFF,TGTGCCAGCAGCTCGGGGAACACTGAAGCTTTCTTT
TRBD2,18,TRBJ2-1,TRBV5-1,-,CASSTGGVGSGIRSEQFF,TGCGCCAGCAGCACCGGGGGAGTCGGTAGCGGGATAAGGAGTGAGCAGTTCTTC
-,13,TRBJ1-6,TRBV2,many,CASSETGISPLHF,TGTGCCAGCAGTGAAACGGGAATTTCACCCCTCCACTTT
-,15,TRBJ1-5,TRBV3-1/TRBV3-2,-,CASSFAGNSNQPQHF,TGTGCCAGCAGCTTTGCAGGTAATAGCAATCAGCCCCAGCATTTT
TRBD2,13,TRBJ2-7,TRBV28,-,CASRGAGVYEQYF,TGTGCCAGCCGGGGAGCGGGAGTCTACGAGCAGTACTTC
TRBD1,15,TRBJ1-2,TRBV28,-,CASSLNPGGGHGYTF,TGTGCCAGCAGTTTAAACCCAGGGGGCGGGCATGGCTACACCTTC
-,16,TRBJ2-3,TRBV5-8,-,CASSLGRGRMTDTQYF,TGTGCCAGCAGCTTGGGGCGGGGAAGGATGACAGATACGCAGTATTTT
-,15,TRBJ2-3,TRBV6-1,few,CASTTGQLFTDTQYF,TGTGCCAGCACGACAGGACAGCTTTTCACAGATACGCAGTATTTT
-,21,TRBJ2-6,TRBV21-1,once,CASSKATDGTGGSCGANVLTF,TGTGCCAGCAGCAAAGCCACGGATGGGACAGGGGGCTCGTGTGGGGCCAACGTCCTGACTTTC
TRBD1,15,TRBJ2-2,TRBV5-1,once,CASSWGTGSSGELFF,TGCGCCAGCAGCTGGGGGACAGGGAGTAGCGGGGAGCTGTTTTTT
-,13,TRBJ2-7,TRBV11-2,-,CASSVGEQLRRYF,TGTGCCAGCAGCGTGGGAGAACAGCTAAGGCGGTACTTC
-,13,TRBJ1-1,TRBV9,-,CASSASGYTEAFF,TGTGCCAGCAGCGCTTCGGGTTACACTGAAGCTTTCTTT
-,12,TRBJ2-5,TRBV19,-,CASRESQETQYF,TGTGCCAGTCGGGAAAGCCAAGAGACCCAGTACTTC
TRBD2,15,TRBJ2-2,TRBV7-2,-,CASSLGGSYTGELFF,TGTGCCAGCAGCTTAGGCGGGAGTTACACCGGGGAGCTGTTTTTT
-,15,TRBJ1-1,TRBV6-5,-,CASSYGHRSNTEAFF,TGTGCCAGCAGTTACGGGCACAGGTCGAACACTGAAGCTTTCTTT
-,13,TRBJ2-7,TRBV29-1,-,CSAGWGSVYEQYF,TGCAGCGCGGGTTGGGGCTCGGTCTACGAGCAGTACTTC
-,12,TRBJ1-2,TRBV28,-,CASMELGGGYTF,TGTGCCAGCATGGAGCTCGGGGGTGGCTACACCTTC
TRBD2,17,TRBJ2-1,TRBV7-6,-,CASSSPSGLRGYNEQFF,TGTGCCAGCAGCTCACCTAGCGGGCTTCGGGGCTACAATGAGCAGTTCTTC
TRBD1,15,TRBJ1-1,TRBV28,-,CASSTRTGGVLEAFF,TGTGCCAGCAGTACGCGGACAGGGGGTGTTTTGGAAGCTTTCTTT
TRBD1,15,TRBJ2-3,TRBV28,-,CASSLVTGGTDTQYF,TGTGCCAGCAGTTTGGTGACAGGGGGGACAGATACGCAGTATTTT